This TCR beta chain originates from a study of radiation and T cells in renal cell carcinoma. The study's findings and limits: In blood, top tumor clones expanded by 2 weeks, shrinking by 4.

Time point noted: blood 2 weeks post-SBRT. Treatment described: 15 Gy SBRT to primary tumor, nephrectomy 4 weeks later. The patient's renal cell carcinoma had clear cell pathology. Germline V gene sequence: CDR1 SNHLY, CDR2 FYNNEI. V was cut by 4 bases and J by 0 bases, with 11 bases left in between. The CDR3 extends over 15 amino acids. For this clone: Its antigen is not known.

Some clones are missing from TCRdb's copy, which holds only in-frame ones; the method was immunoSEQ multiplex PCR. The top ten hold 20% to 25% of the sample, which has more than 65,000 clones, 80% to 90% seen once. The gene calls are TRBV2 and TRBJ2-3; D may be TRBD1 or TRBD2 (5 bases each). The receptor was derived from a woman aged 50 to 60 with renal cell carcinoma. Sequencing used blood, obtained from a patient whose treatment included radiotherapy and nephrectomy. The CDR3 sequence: CASSAGTSSTDTQYF. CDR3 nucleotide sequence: TGTGCCAGCAGTGCTGGGACCTCTAGCACAGATACGCAGTATTTT.